The clone carrying this T cell receptor (beta chain) occurred a few times. Its antigen is not known. This sample was included in a study of PD-1 blockade in classical Hodgkin lymphoma. Study observations and caveats: Whoever responded completely had baseline diversity much like that seen in newly diagnosed patients.

The time point denotes: cycle 4 day 1 (C4D1), after less than 7 weeks of nivolumab. No patient escaped relapse after autologous stem cell transplantation, and brentuximab vedotin exposure varied. Thawed PBMCs underwent magnetic negative selection to yield purified CD4+ T cells. Patients showed best responses of complete response, partial response or progressive disease. Libraries were prepared by immunoSEQ multiplex PCR; TCRdb keeps only in-frame clonotypes and omits some of them. The table includes about 9,700 clones, roughly four fifths detected once. The TCR sequence derives from a human donor with classical Hodgkin lymphoma. This material consisted of CD4+ T cells from blood, taken before the fourth cycle of nivolumab.

In DNA, the CDR3 is TGTGCCAGCAGCTTCCCCTCAACAACTAATGAAAAACTGTTTTTT. It is translated as CASSFPSTTNEKLFF. V and J are TRBV7-9 and TRBJ1-4; D is unresolved. V dropped 3 bases and J dropped 0 bases, with 8 bases sitting between them. CDR1 is SEHNR and CDR2 is FQNEAQ in the germline V gene (reference sequence). The CDR3 contains 15 residues.